This TCR beta chain was recovered during a study of blood T cell repertoires in COVID-19 (dated by TCRdb to the early 2020s). Broadly, across the study: Samples covering the acute and convalescent phases of COVID-19 were provided by collaborators in the United States, Italy and Spain. A freely available public database, intended as a resource for researchers studying the immune response to SARS-CoV-2, is where the repertoires were released. The dataset comprised deeply sampled blood TCRbeta repertoires from subjects exposed to, actively infected with, or recovered from COVID-19. Nearly every sample came with metadata listing a de-identified subject ID, COVID-19 status, age in years and sex. The prospective study material was composed of cDNA or gDNA derived from T cells, B-cell-depleted T cells, or PBMCs. Samples came from the ongoing ImmuneRACE study (first 160 participants) plus 1,254 subjects from 6 global collaborators. Where HLA class I and class II types were available, the types were taken from metadata supplied by the sample provider, not from assay-based typing.

The immunoSEQ Assay, a bias-controlled multiplex PCR, was used to amplify TCRbeta CDR3 regions from genomic DNA. As for the original processing: The number of nucleated cells in each sample was estimated by amplification of reference gene primers within the assay. To quantify the absolute abundance of each unique TCRbeta CDR3 rearrangement, sequence reads were collapsed and filtered. For each sample, productive Simpson clonality was calculated as the square root of Simpson's diversity index over productive rearrangements. This immuneACCESS table, as held by TCRdb, lists in-frame sequences with V and J called but not all clones. Of the missing ones, under half trace to an unresolved V gene in checked studies; the others have no known cause. Clone size and V and J calls were adopted from that table, with D and trimming inferred from the DNA. For this sample the table gives about 68,000 clones, of which 84% were detected only once. Roughly 9.2% of the sample is taken by the ten largest.

Summary of the overall study and its limitations: How much clinical and demographic metadata was included differed by source and by participant, and the metadata was provided uncurated.

Points on this clone: The antigen it recognizes is unknown. Base qualities are missing; no much larger clone stands one base away.

The collaborating institutions used their own protocols to collect whole blood in K2EDTA tubes. Collaborator samples were shipped for TCRbeta analysis as frozen whole blood, isolated PBMCs, or DNA extracted from either sample type. After removal of 2 bases from V and 4 bases from J, the junction retains 15 bases not matched to a gene. As encoded in the germline V gene, CDR1 is ENHRY while CDR2 is SYGVKD. From the cysteine up to the phenylalanine, the CDR3 has a length of 20 residues. Of all the DNA, just the CDR3 is kept, 60 bases in frame from base 1. The rearranged chain carries TRBV10-3 and TRBJ2-1, and 12 bases in between align with TRBD1. This TCR derives from a man aged 50 to 59 with active COVID-19. The sample was peripheral blood. The encoded CDR3 is CAISEPGTGGGTDLYNEQFF. In nucleotides, the sequence is TGTGCCATCAGTGAGCCCGGGACAGGGGGCGGGACGGACCTGTACAATGAGCAGTTCTTC.